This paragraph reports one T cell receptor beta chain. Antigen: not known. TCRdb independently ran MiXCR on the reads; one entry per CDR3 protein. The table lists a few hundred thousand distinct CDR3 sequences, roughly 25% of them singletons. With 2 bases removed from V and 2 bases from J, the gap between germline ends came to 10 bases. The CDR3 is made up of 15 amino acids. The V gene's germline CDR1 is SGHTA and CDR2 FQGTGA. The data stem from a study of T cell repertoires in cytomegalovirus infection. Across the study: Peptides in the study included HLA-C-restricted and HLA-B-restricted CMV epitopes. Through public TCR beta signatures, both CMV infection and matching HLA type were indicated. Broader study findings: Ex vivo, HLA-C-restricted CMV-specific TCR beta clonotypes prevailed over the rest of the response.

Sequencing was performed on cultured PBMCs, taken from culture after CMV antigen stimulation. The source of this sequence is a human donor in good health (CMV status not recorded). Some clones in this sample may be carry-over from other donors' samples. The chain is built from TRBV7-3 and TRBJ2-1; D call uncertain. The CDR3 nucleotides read TGTGCCAGCAGCTTATCGAGTAATCCCTACAATGAGCAGTTCTTC. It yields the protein CASSLSSNPYNEQFF.